The sequence of this T cell receptor beta chain was determined in a study of T-cell reconstitution after alpha-beta-depleted transplantation in children. Unique molecular identifiers featured in how the TCRbeta library was prepared. TCRdb reanalysed the PCR reads using MiXCR and keeps one entry per CDR3 protein. Of around 240,000 distinct CDR3 sequences listed, around 7.5% are singletons. With 4 bases removed from V and 3 bases from J, the gap between germline ends came to 13 bases. The CDR3 contains 14 residues. Per germline, CDR1 MDHEN and CDR2 SYDVKM. Ten or more counts support this clonotype. Its specificity is not known. Study-wide results and caveats: Certain patients had high TCRbeta diversity at day 60, and it came from recipient T cells and thymic progenitors that survived. After transplant, at about two months, alpha-beta T cells were reportedly derived from several hundred expanded graft clones. Among T cells one year after transplant, newly produced cells accounted for most counts and diversity.

The TCR originated in a male patient aged 10 to 17 who had a stem cell transplant for acute lymphoblastic leukemia, so the T cells may come from the graft donor. The sample here was PBMCs, mostly from graft donor cells, taken 180 days after TCRalphabeta/CD19-depleted stem cell transplant. V gene TRBV28 combines with J gene TRBJ2-7, with a possible D match to TRBD2 (5 bases). The CDR3 bases are TGTGCCAGCAGTTATCCGGGGATAAACTACGAGCAGTACTTC. It codes for CASSYPGINYEQYF.